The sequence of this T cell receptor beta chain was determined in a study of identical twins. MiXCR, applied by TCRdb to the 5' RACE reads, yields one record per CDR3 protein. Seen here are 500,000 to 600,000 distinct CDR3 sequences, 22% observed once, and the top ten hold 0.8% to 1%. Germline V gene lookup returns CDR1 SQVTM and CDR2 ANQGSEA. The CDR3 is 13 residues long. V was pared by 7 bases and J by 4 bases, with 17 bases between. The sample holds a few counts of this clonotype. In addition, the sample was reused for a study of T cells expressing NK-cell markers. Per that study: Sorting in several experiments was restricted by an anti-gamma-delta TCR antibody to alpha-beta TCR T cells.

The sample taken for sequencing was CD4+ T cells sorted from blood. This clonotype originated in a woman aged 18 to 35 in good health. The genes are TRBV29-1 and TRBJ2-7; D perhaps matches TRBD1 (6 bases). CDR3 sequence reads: CSATSRGWYEQYF. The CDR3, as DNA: TGCAGCGCGACCAGCAGGGGATGGTACGAGCAGTACTTC.